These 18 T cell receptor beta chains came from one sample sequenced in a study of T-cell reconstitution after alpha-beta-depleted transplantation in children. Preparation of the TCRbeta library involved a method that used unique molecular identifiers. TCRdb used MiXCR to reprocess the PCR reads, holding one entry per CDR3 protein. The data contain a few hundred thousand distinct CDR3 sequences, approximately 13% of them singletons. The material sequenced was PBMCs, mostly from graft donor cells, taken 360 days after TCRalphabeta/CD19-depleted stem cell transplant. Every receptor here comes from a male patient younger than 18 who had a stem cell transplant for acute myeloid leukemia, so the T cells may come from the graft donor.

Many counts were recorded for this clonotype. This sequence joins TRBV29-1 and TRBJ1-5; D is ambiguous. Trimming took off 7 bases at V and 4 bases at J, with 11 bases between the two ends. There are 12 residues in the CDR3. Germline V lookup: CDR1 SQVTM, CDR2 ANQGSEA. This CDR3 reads CSAREGNQPQHF. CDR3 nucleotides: TGCAGCGCCCGGGAGGGAAATCAGCCCCAGCATTTT.

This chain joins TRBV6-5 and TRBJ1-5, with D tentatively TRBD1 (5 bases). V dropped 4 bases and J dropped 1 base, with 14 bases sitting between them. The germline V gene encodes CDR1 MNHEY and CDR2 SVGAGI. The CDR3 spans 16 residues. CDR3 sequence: CASSFGGEGSNQPQHF. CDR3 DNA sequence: TGTGCCAGCAGTTTCGGAGGGGAGGGGAGCAATCAGCCCCAGCATTTT.

The CDR3 sequence: CASRATGGVNIQYF. In DNA form, the CDR3 reads TGTGCCAGCAGAGCCACAGGGGGCGTAAACATTCAGTACTTC. This sequence joins TRBV28 and TRBJ2-4, with 9 bases lining up with TRBD1. The CDR3 extends over 14 amino acids. Looked up from germline, CDR1 is MDHEN and CDR2 is SYDVKM. V shed 6 bases, J shed 6 bases, and the junction held 6 bases outside the gene matches.

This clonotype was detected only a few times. The chain's CDR3 is CASGPALWGRAGNTQYF. The CDR3 DNA is TGTGCCAGCGGCCCCGCCCTTTGGGGGAGGGCCGGAAATACGCAGTATTTT. The chain has TRBV27 and TRBJ2-3; 7 bases align to TRBD2. The V gene end was trimmed by 8 bases and the J gene end by 7 bases; junction bases not matched to a gene: 21. CDR3 length: 17 residues. Germline values: CDR1 MNHEY, CDR2 SMNVEV (reference sequence).

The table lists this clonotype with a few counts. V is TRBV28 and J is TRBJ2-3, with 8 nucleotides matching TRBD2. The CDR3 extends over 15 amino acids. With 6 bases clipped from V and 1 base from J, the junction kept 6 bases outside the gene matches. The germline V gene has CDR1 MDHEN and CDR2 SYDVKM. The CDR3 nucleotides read TGTGCCAGCAGCGACCTGCGGGGGGGCACAGATACGCAGTATTTT. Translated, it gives CASSDLRGGTDTQYF.

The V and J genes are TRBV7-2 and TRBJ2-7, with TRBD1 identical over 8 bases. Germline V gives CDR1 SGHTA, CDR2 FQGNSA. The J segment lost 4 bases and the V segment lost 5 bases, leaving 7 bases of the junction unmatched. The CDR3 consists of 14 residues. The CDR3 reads CASSKDRVRYEQYF. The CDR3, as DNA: TGTGCCAGCAGCAAGGACAGGGTTCGGTACGAGCAGTACTTC.

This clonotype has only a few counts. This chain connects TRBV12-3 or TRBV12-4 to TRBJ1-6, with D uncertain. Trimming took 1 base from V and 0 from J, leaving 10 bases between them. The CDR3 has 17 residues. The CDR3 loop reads CASSLEGGYSYNSPLHF. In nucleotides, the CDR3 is TGTGCCAGCAGTTTAGAGGGAGGGTACTCCTATAATTCACCCCTCCACTTT.

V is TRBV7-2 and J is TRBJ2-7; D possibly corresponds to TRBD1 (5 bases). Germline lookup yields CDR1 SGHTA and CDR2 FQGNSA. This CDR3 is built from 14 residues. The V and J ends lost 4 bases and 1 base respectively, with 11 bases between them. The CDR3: CASSWGSISYEQYF. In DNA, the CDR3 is TGTGCCAGCAGCTGGGGCTCTATATCCTACGAGCAGTACTTC.

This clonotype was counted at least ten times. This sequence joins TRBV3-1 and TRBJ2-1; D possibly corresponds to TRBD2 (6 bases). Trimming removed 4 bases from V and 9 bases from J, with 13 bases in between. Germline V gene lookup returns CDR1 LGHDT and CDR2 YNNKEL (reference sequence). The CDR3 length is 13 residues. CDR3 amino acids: CASSRDSTFEQFF. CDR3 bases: TGTGCCAGCAGCCGGGACTCCACGTTTGAGCAGTTCTTC.

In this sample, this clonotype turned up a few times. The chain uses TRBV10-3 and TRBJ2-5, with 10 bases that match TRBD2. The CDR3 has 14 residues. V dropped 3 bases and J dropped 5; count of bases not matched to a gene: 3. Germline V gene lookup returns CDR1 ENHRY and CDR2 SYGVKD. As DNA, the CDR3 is TGTGCCATCAGTGAACTAGCGGGAATGGAGACCCAGTACTTC. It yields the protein CAISELAGMETQYF.

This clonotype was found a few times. CDR3 bases: TGCAGTGCTAGAGACGGGACTAGTTCTCCAGATACGCAGTATTTT. Residues: CSARDGTSSPDTQYF. V usage is TRBV20-1 and J usage is TRBJ2-3; 8 bases align to TRBD2. Germline trimming cut 0 bases from V and 4 bases from J; bases unmatched to any gene: 6. Germline CDR1 and CDR2: DFQATT and SNEGSKA (reference sequence). This CDR3 is 15 amino acids long.

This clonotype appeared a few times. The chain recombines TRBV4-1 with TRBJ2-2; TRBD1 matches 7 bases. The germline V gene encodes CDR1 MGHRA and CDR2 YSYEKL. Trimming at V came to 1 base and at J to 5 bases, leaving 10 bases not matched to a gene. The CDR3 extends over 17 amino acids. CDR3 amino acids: CASSQASDRVATGELFF. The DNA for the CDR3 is TGCGCCAGCAGCCAAGCGTCCGACAGGGTGGCTACCGGGGAGCTGTTTTTT.

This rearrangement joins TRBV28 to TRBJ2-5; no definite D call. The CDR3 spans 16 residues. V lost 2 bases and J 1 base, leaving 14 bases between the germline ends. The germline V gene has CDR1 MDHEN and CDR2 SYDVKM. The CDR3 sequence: CASSLPGWGFQETQYF. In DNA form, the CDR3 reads TGTGCCAGCAGTTTACCGGGTTGGGGATTCCAAGAGACCCAGTACTTC. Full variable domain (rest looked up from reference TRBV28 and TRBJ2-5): DVKVTQSSRYLVKRTGEKVFLECVQDMDHENMFWYRQDPGLGLRLIYFSYDVKMKEKGDIPEGYSVSREKKERFSLILESASTNQTSMYLCASSLPGWGFQETQYFGPGTRLLVL.

The CDR3 region has the DNA TGCAGCGTCGCTCCGACCACCGGGGAGCTGTTTTTT. This translates into CSVAPTTGELFF. The V and J genes are TRBV20-1 and TRBJ2-2; D ambiguous. Germline lookup yields CDR1 DFQATT and CDR2 SNEGSKA (reference sequence). The CDR3 totals 12 residues.

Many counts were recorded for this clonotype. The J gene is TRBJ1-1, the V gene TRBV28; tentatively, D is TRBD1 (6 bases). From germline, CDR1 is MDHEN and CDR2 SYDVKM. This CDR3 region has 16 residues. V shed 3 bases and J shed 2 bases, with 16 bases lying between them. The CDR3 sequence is CASSFVQGWGNTEAFF. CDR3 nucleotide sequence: TGTGCCAGCAGTTTTGTACAGGGCTGGGGAAACACTGAAGCTTTCTTT.

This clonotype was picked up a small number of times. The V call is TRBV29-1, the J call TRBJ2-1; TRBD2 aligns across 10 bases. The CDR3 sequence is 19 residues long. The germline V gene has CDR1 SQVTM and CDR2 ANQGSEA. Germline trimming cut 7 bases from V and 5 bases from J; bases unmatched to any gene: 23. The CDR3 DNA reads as TGCAGCGCCCGGTCGAGGGGACAGCCTACTAGCGGGACTCACAATGAGCAGTTCTTC. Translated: CSARSRGQPTSGTHNEQFF.

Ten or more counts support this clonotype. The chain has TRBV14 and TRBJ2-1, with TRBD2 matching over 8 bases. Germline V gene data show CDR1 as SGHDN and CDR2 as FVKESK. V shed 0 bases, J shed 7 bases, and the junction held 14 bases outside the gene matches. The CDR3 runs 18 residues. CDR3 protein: CASSQEGLSGGPYNEQFF. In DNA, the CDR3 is TGTGCCAGCAGCCAAGAGGGGCTTTCGGGAGGGCCGTATAATGAGCAGTTCTTC.

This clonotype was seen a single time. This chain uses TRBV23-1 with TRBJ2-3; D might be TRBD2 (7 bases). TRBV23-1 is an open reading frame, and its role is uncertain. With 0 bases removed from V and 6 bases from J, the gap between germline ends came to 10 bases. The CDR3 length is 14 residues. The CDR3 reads CASSQSGGQDTQYF. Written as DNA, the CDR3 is TGCGCCAGCAGTCAATCGGGGGGGCAGGATACGCAGTATTTT.